The TCR beta chain under discussion was sequenced for a study of T cell responses to AZD1222 COVID-19 vaccine. Study outcomes and limitations: The reported proportion of spike-specific TCRs targeting unmutated variant regions was nearly half.

TCRdb's copy holds only in-frame clones and misses some; the assay was immunoSEQ multiplex PCR. The sample lists 150,000 or so clones, about 90% occurring once. This CDR3 is built from 14 residues. V shed 1 base and J shed 8 bases, with 15 bases lying between them. Per the germline V gene, CDR1 is SGHNT and CDR2 is YYREEE (reference sequence). As to this clone: No antigen is known for it.

The specimen was peripheral blood, collected 28 days after the second AZD1222 dose. This sequence joins TRBV5-4 and TRBJ1-2, with unresolved D. This TCR derives from an adult who received the AZD1222 COVID-19 vaccine. The CDR3 protein is CASSLFRYGEGYTF. Here the CDR3 DNA reads TGTGCCAGCAGCTTGTTCAGATACGGAGAGGGCTACACCTTC.